One sample yielded the 26 T cell receptor beta chains listed below, sequenced in a study of monozygotic twins with inflammatory bowel disease. TCRdb re-called the 5' RACE reads; one entry per CDR3 protein, DNA not given. Reported are some 160,000 distinct CDR3 sequences; the ten largest clones contain less than 7.5%. The sequencing input was blood. The receptors were sampled from a human donor with ulcerative colitis or Crohn's disease, or a healthy co-twin of an affected twin (not recorded which).

The rearrangement joins TRBV7-8 to TRBJ2-1. Germline-derived CDR1 and CDR2 are SGHVS and FQNEAQ. There are 14 residues in the CDR3. The CDR3 loop is CASSLVNLVNEQFF.

J is TRBJ1-6 and V is TRBV3-1. Germline loops: CDR1 LGHDT, CDR2 YNNKEL (reference sequence). The CDR3 is made up of 15 amino acids. This chain's CDR3 is CASRYDGAYNSPLHF.

J is TRBJ2-3 and V is TRBV5-5; there is no DNA to check the TCRdb D call of TRBD2. Germline CDR1 is SGHKS and CDR2 is YYEKEE (reference sequence). The CDR3 is 17 amino acids. The CDR3 loop reads CASSLPHPSDRTDTQYF.

The chain couples TRBV25-1 to TRBJ2-7; TCRdb's D call, TRBD1, is unchecked because there is no DNA. Germline-derived CDR1 and CDR2 are MGHDK and SYGVNS. The CDR3 is 14 residues long. The CDR3 sequence is CASSDRGEAYEQYF.

CDR3 amino acids: CASSLVQGNEAFF. The chain recombines TRBV5-5 with TRBJ1-1; TCRdb names TRBD1, which stays unverified in the absence of DNA. The CDR3 runs 13 residues. CDR1 is SGHKS, CDR2 YYEKEE, per germline (reference sequence).

CDR3 residues: CSVRTGHNQPQHF. The chain has TRBV29-1 and TRBJ1-5; TCRdb selects TRBD1, and the lack of DNA leaves this call unchecked. CDR1 is SQVTM, CDR2 ANQGSEA, per germline. CDR3 length equals 13 residues.

The V gene is TRBV7-8, the J gene TRBJ1-3; TCRdb picks TRBD1, but there is no DNA to check that call. The V gene's germline CDR1 is SGHVS and CDR2 FQNEAQ. CDR3 length: 15 amino acids. The chain's CDR3 is CASSSARDRGNTIYF.

This chain connects TRBV14 to TRBJ2-5. This CDR3 has 13 amino acids. The germline CDR1 and CDR2 sequences are SGHDN and FVKESK. CDR3 residues: CASSQEDRWTQYF.

The chain recombines TRBV29-1 with TRBJ2-1; TCRdb selects TRBD2, and the lack of DNA leaves this call unchecked. CDR1 is SQVTM, CDR2 ANQGSEA, per germline. CDR3 length: 14 amino acids. The chain's CDR3 is CSVPAGGPLNEQFF.

The gene calls are TRBV14 and TRBJ1-5. The CDR3 has 13 residues. CDR1 and CDR2 (germline): SGHDN, FVKESK. The CDR3 loop reads CASSQGNAQPQHF.

V is TRBV11-2 and J is TRBJ2-7. The CDR3 covers 15 residues. The germline V gene has CDR1 SGHAT and CDR2 FQNNGV. The CDR3: CASSLDALGAYEQYF.

The CDR3 sequence: CASIPGQGAGGYTF. The chain has TRBV19 and TRBJ1-2; TCRdb's D call, TRBD1, is unchecked because there is no DNA. The CDR3 covers 14 residues. Looked up from germline, CDR1 is LNHDA and CDR2 is SQIVND (reference sequence).

This chain uses TRBV19 with TRBJ2-1; TCRdb's D gene call, TRBD1, goes unchecked for lack of DNA. From germline, CDR1 is LNHDA and CDR2 SQIVND (reference sequence). This CDR3 comprises 14 residues. CDR3 sequence: CASLGTANYNEQFF.

The chain combines TRBV5-1 with TRBJ2-5. Per the germline V gene, CDR1 is SGHRS and CDR2 is YFSETQ. The CDR3 contains 13 residues. The CDR3 sequence: CASSLKGVETQYF.

J is TRBJ2-1 and V is TRBV5-5; checking the TCRdb D call of TRBD2 is not possible without DNA. The CDR3 is 15 residues long. In germline, CDR1 is SGHKS, CDR2 YYEKEE (reference sequence). The chain's CDR3 is CASSWGLAGNNEQFF.

V usage is TRBV19 and J usage is TRBJ2-7; TCRdb's D call, TRBD1, is unchecked because there is no DNA. This CDR3 has 15 amino acids. Looked up from germline, CDR1 is LNHDA and CDR2 is SQIVND (reference sequence). CDR3: CASSYAGTGGSEQYF.

The chain recombines TRBV20-1 with TRBJ2-1; no DNA is available, so the TRBD2 call from TCRdb remains unchecked. The CDR3 loop spans 16 amino acids. Per germline, CDR1 DFQATT and CDR2 SNEGSKA (reference sequence). The CDR3 loop reads CSARDPLSGDYNEQFF.

The rearrangement uses TRBV20-1 and TRBJ1-2; TCRdb returns TRBD1, unconfirmable since there is no DNA. The CDR3 has 13 residues. CDR1 is DFQATT, CDR2 SNEGSKA, per germline (reference sequence). This CDR3 reads CSAGQGVSYGYTF.

The V call is TRBV28, the J call TRBJ2-1; absent DNA, TCRdb's TRBD2 call cannot be checked. CDR1 MDHEN and CDR2 SYDVKM come from the germline V gene. This CDR3 has 19 amino acids. The CDR3: CASGGNGGAAGGTYNEQFF.

The V gene is TRBV7-8, the J gene TRBJ2-5; TCRdb outputs TRBD1, but without DNA this stays unchecked. Germline V lookup: CDR1 SGHVS, CDR2 FQNEAQ. The CDR3 loop spans 15 amino acids. This CDR3 is CASSSTGGSLETQYF.

J is TRBJ2-2 and V is TRBV6-5; TCRdb's D gene call, TRBD1, goes unchecked for lack of DNA. The CDR3 runs to 15 residues. CDR1 is MNHEY and CDR2 is SVGAGI in the germline V gene. CDR3: CASSYRGVNTGELFF.

This chain links TRBV12-3 or TRBV12-4 with TRBJ2-7; the TRBD2 assignment by TCRdb is unverifiable without DNA. CDR3 size: 15 residues. CDR3 sequence: CASSTSGRAWYEQYF.

The chain links TRBV7-2 to TRBJ2-2. The CDR3 runs to 17 residues. Germline V gives CDR1 SGHTA, CDR2 FQGNSA. CDR3 in amino acids: CASSLVGLYLNTGELFF.

The V and J genes are TRBV15 and TRBJ1-6; TCRdb's assignment of TRBD1 cannot be checked, as there is no DNA. The CDR3 spans 14 residues. Germline CDR1 is LNHNV and CDR2 is YYDKDF (reference sequence). The CDR3 is CATSRGRVDSPLHF.

This sequence joins TRBV3-1 and TRBJ1-5. Germline loops: CDR1 LGHDT, CDR2 YNNKEL (reference sequence). This CDR3 has 13 residues. The CDR3 loop reads CASSQGLHQPQHF.

The chain has TRBV20-1 and TRBJ1-5; TCRdb's assignment of TRBD1 cannot be checked, as there is no DNA. Germline CDR1 is DFQATT and CDR2 is SNEGSKA (reference sequence). The CDR3 sequence is 13 residues long. This CDR3 reads CSATGRNGQPQHF.